This entry lists 20 T cell receptor beta chains sequenced from one sample in a study of Tregs in tolerant kidney transplant recipients. Profiled with immunoSEQ multiplex PCR; TCRdb holds only in-frame clones, not every one. The repertoire holds fewer than 80,000 clones, with 95% to 98% as singletons. Sequenced material: CD4+ T cells from blood, taken before the transplant. All receptors come from a human donor who received a combined kidney and bone marrow transplant.

This chain links TRBV19 with TRBJ1-2, with no clear D. Between the trimmed V and J ends, which lost 3 bases and 8 bases, there was a span of 16 bases. The CDR3 is made up of 14 amino acids. Germline CDR1 LNHDA, CDR2 SQIVND (reference sequence). CDR3 bases: TGTGCCAGTAGTATGATAGGTTCGGGGAAGGGCTACACCTTC. This translates into CASSMIGSGKGYTF.

CDR3: CASSLRGQSNTEAFF. The CDR3 DNA reads TGTGCCAGCAGCTTAAGGGGACAGTCGAACACTGAAGCTTTCTTT. The rearrangement joins TRBV7-9 to TRBJ1-1; TRBD1 agrees at 7 bases. CDR3 size: 15 residues. Germline V gene lookup returns CDR1 SEHNR and CDR2 FQNEAQ (reference sequence). J lost 1 base, V lost 2 bases, and 4 bases had no gene match.

V gene TRBV27 combines with J gene TRBJ1-2, with 9 bases fitting TRBD1. V lost 2 bases and J lost 1; bases outside the gene matches: 8. The CDR3 sequence is 17 residues long. In germline, CDR1 is MNHEY, CDR2 SMNVEV (reference sequence). This chain's CDR3 is CASSLNRGLVLNYGYTF. For the CDR3, the DNA is TGTGCCAGCAGTTTAAACAGGGGGCTTGTGCTTAACTATGGCTACACCTTC.

J is TRBJ1-1 and V is TRBV7-2, with 8 bases that match TRBD1. Per the germline V gene, CDR1 is SGHTA and CDR2 is FQGNSA. After removal of 5 bases from V and 3 bases from J, the junction contained 5 bases not matched to a gene. The CDR3 loop spans 14 amino acids. CDR3 loop: CASSVGQGDTEAFF. CDR3 DNA sequence: TGTGCCAGCAGCGTTGGACAGGGTGACACTGAAGCTTTCTTT.

The chain has TRBV27 and TRBJ1-4; maybe TRBD1 (5 bases). Between the trimmed V and J ends, which lost 6 bases and 6 bases, there was a span of 17 bases. The CDR3 totals 15 residues. CDR1 and CDR2 (germline): MNHEY, SMNVEV (reference sequence). The CDR3, as DNA: TGTGCCAGCAGAGTTCTGGGGCAGGGATATGAAAAACTGTTTTTT. This sequence encodes CASRVLGQGYEKLFF.

This chain links TRBV30 with TRBJ2-1; 11 positions agree with TRBD2. The CDR3 runs to 17 residues. J lost 0 bases, V lost 3 bases, and 7 bases had no gene match. From germline, CDR1 is GTSNPN and CDR2 SVGIG (reference sequence). The CDR3 spells CAWRRLAGGSSYNEQFF. The CDR3, as DNA: TGTGCCTGGAGGAGGCTAGCGGGGGGAAGCTCCTACAATGAGCAGTTCTTC. The whole variable domain, filled in from reference TRBV30 and TRBJ2-1, reads SQTIHQWPATLVQPVGSPLSLECTVEGTSNPNLYWYRQAAGRGLQLLFYSVGIGQISSEVPQNLSASRPQDRQFILSSKKLLLSDSGFYLCAWRRLAGGSSYNEQFFGPGTRLTVL.

This rearrangement joins TRBV6-5 to TRBJ1-2, with a possible D match to TRBD1 (5 bases). This CDR3 is built from 14 residues. Trimming pared 6 bases from V and 6 bases from J, leaving 17 bases between. CDR1 and CDR2 from the germline V gene are MNHEY and SVGAGI. CDR3 coding DNA: TGTGCCAGCAGGGGCATCGGCGGGGGGAATGGCTACACCTTC. Translating gives CASRGIGGGNGYTF.

The gene calls are TRBV7-2 and TRBJ1-1; TRBD1 might be the D (6 bases). Germline loops: CDR1 SGHTA, CDR2 FQGNSA. Deletions cut 5 bases from V and 5 bases from J, with 12 bases between. This CDR3 is built from 13 residues. Written as DNA, the CDR3 is TGTGCCAGCAGCCTCAAGGGGGATACTGAAGCTTTCTTT. This sequence encodes CASSLKGDTEAFF.

The J gene is TRBJ2-3, the V gene TRBV11-3; possibly TRBD1 for D (7 bases). The CDR3 covers 14 residues. Trimming shortened V by 5 bases and J by 8 bases, and 17 bases separated the two germline ends. CDR1 is SGHNT, CDR2 YENEEA, per germline. The CDR3 DNA reads as TGTGCCAGCAGCCACCAGGGGGGTGTGGGTACGCAGTATTTT. This encodes CASSHQGGVGTQYF.

The rearrangement uses TRBV27 and TRBJ2-2; 9 bases are a match to TRBD1. The germline V gene encodes CDR1 MNHEY and CDR2 SMNVEV (reference sequence). V was clipped by 6 bases and J by 7 bases; unmatched bases: 15. This CDR3 is built from 17 residues. CDR3 DNA: TGTGCCAGCAGCGAACGACCGGGACAGGGATCTGTCGGGGAGCTGTTTTTT. It encodes CASSERPGQGSVGELFF.

The chain links TRBV2 to TRBJ1-2, with D tentatively TRBD1 (6 bases). The germline V and J ends were trimmed by 7 bases and 4 bases, with 13 bases remaining between them. The CDR3 contains 13 residues. Germline-derived CDR1 and CDR2 are SNHLY and FYNNEI. The CDR3 nucleotides are TGTGCCAGCACGCCAAGGACAGTCTATGGCTACACCTTC. This sequence encodes CASTPRTVYGYTF.

The chain couples TRBV6-1 to TRBJ1-1, with 7 bases matching TRBD1. Germline values: CDR1 MNHNS, CDR2 SASEGT. The length of the CDR3 is 15 residues. V was pared by 10 bases and J by 1 base, with 12 bases of the junction left unmatched. The CDR3 region is CATIYPGTANTEAFF. In DNA, the CDR3 is TGTGCCACCATATATCCAGGGACAGCGAACACTGAAGCTTTCTTT.

The CDR3 protein is CASSLERDRGLGEQYF. The CDR3 DNA sequence: TGTGCCAGCAGCTTGGAACGGGACAGGGGGCTGGGAGAGCAGTACTTC. The rearrangement uses TRBV7-2 and TRBJ2-7; 12 bases match TRBD1. The CDR3 is 16 amino acids. Trimming cost V 3 bases and J 7 bases; bases outside gene matches: 10. CDR1 SGHTA and CDR2 FQGNSA come from the germline V gene.

This chain uses TRBV18 with TRBJ1-2; possibly TRBD1 for D (5 bases). Germline CDR1 and CDR2: KGHSH and LQKENI. V was cut by 1 base and J by 3 bases, with 12 bases left in between. The CDR3 contains 15 residues. DNA for the CDR3: TGTGCCAGCTCACCACAGGCCAGGGTGGACTATGGCTACACCTTC. Residues: CASSPQARVDYGYTF.

The genes are TRBV6-1 and TRBJ1-5; 10 bases line up with TRBD1. The CDR3 spans 14 residues. V lost 6 bases, J lost 5 bases, and 4 bases stayed unmatched. Germline V gene data show CDR1 as MNHNS and CDR2 as SASEGT. The CDR3 loop is CASRAGTGDQPQHF. CDR3 nucleotide sequence: TGTGCCAGCAGGGCCGGGACAGGGGATCAGCCCCAGCATTTT.

V is TRBV29-1 and J is TRBJ2-5; weak D call: TRBD1 (6 bases). Trimming took off 4 bases at V and 5 bases at J, with 11 bases between the two ends. CDR1 and CDR2 from the germline V gene are SQVTM and ANQGSEA. The length of the CDR3 is 12 residues. Written as DNA, the CDR3 is TGCAGCGTTGGACAGGCCGGCGAGACCCAGTACTTC. Translation: CSVGQAGETQYF.

This chain connects TRBV7-2 to TRBJ2-7, with D hard to call. The germline V gene encodes CDR1 SGHTA and CDR2 FQGNSA. V was shortened by 3 bases and J by 4 bases, with 10 bases between the two germline ends. The CDR3 has 13 residues. CDR3 sequence: CASSFRHEYEQYF. For the CDR3, the DNA is TGTGCCAGCAGCTTTAGACACGAGTACGAGCAGTACTTC. Using reference TRBV7-2 and TRBJ2-7 for the parts outside the CDR3, the full variable domain is GAGVSQSPSNKVTEKGKDVELRCDPISGHTALYWYRQSLGQGLEFLIYFQGNSAPDKSGLPSDRFSAERTGGSVSTLTIQRTQQEDSAVYLCASSFRHEYEQYFGPGTRLTVT.

The rearrangement uses TRBV18 and TRBJ2-1, with a weak D call TRBD2 (6 bases). V lost 6 bases and J 4 bases, leaving 13 bases between the germline ends. This CDR3 is 14 amino acids long. Germline V gives CDR1 KGHSH, CDR2 LQKENI. CDR3 loop: CASSQEGGYNEQFF. The CDR3 DNA follows: TGTGCCAGCTCCCAGGAGGGCGGTTACAATGAGCAGTTCTTC.

The chain couples TRBV2 to TRBJ2-2; maybe TRBD1 (6 bases). Germline-derived CDR1 and CDR2 are SNHLY and FYNNEI. The ends were cut back, 4 bases at V and 4 bases at J, with 10 bases in the middle. This CDR3 comprises 14 residues. The CDR3 DNA sequence: TGTGCCAGCAGTGTACAGGGAATCACCGGGGAGCTGTTTTTT. Translated: CASSVQGITGELFF.

V is TRBV1 and J is TRBJ2-5; the D segment call TRBD1 is taken from the table without a DNA check. TRBV1 has pseudogene status. This CDR3 region has 15 residues. CDR3 in amino acids: CTSAPDRGRQETQYF. The CDR3 bases are TGCACCAGCGCTCCGGACAGGGGCCGCCAAGAGACCCAGTACTTC.